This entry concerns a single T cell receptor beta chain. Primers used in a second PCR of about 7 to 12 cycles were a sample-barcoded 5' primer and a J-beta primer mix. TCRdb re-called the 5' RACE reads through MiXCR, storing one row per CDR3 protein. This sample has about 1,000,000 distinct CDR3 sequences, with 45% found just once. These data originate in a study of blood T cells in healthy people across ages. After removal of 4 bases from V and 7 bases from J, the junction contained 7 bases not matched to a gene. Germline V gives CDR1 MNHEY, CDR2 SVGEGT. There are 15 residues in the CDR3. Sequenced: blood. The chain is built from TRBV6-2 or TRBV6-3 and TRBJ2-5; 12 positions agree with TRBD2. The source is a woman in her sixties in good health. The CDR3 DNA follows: TGTGCCAGCAGTTCCGGACTAGCGGGACGTGTGACCCAGTACTTC. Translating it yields CASSSGLAGRVTQYF.